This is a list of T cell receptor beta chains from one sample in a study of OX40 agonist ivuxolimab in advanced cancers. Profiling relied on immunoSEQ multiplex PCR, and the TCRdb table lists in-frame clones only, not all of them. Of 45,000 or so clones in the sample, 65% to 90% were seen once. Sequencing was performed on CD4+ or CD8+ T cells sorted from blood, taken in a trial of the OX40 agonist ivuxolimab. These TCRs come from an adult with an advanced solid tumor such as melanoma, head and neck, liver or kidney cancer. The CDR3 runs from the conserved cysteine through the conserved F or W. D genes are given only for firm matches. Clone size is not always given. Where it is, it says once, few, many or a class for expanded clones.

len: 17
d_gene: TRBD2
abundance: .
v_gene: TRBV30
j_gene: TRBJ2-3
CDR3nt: TGTGCCTGGGGACGCGGGGGGGCCGTTCCTAGCCCAGATACGCAGTATTTT
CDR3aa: CAWGRGGAVPSPDTQYF

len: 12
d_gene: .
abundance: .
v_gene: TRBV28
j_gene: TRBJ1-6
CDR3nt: TGTGCCAGCAGTTTAACCAATTCACCCCTCCACTTT
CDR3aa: CASSLTNSPLHF

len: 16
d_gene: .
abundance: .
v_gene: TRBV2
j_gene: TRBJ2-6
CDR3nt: TGTGCCAGCAGTGGGGTAGGAGGGGTCGGGGCCAACGTCCTGACTTTC
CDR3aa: CASSGVGGVGANVLTF

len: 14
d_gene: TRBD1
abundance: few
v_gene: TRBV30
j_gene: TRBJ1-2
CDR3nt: TGTGCCTGGAGTGCCCGACAGGGGCGCTATGGCTACACCTTC
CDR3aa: CAWSARQGRYGYTF

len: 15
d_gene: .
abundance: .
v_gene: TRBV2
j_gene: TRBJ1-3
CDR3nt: TGTGCCAGCACCGGGACGGTGAGCTCTGGAAACACCATATATTTT
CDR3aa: CASTGTVSSGNTIYF

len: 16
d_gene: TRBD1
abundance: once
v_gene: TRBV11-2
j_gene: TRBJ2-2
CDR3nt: TGTGCCAGCAGCTTAGGGACAGGGGGTCACACCGGGGAGCTGTTTTTT
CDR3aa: CASSLGTGGHTGELFF

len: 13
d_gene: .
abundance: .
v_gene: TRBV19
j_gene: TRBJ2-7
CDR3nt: TGTGCCAGTAGTATCGGGGACAACTACGAGCAGTACTTC
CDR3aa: CASSIGDNYEQYF

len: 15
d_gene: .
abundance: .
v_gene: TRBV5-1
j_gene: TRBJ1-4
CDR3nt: TGCGCCAGCAGCTTCTGGGGAACGCGTGATGAAAAACTGTTTTTT
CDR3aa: CASSFWGTRDEKLFF

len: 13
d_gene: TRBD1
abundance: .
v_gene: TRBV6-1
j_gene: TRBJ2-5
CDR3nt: TGTGCCAGCACCGGGGACAGACAAGAGACCCAGTACTTC
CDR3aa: CASTGDRQETQYF

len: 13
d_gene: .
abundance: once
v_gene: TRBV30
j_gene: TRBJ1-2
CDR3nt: TGTGCCTGGAGTGTTGGAGGGGTCTATGGCTACACCTTC
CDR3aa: CAWSVGGVYGYTF

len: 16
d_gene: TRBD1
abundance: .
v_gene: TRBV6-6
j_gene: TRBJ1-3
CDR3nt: TGTGCCAGCATCCCCCCGGGACAGGGTTTTGGAAACACCATATATTTT
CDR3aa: CASIPPGQGFGNTIYF

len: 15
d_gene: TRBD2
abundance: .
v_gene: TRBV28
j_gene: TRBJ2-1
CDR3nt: TGTGCCAGCATTAAAGGACCCGGGAGGGAAAATGAGCAGTTCTTC
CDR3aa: CASIKGPGRENEQFF

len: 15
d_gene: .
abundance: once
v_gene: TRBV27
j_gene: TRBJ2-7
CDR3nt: TGTGCCAGCAGTTTTGCGGGACAGCTGACCTACGAGCAGTACTTC
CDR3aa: CASSFAGQLTYEQYF

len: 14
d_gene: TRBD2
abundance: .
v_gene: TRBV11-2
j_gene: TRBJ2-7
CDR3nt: TGTGCCAGCAGCACTAGCGGGGGAATATACGAGCAGTACTTC
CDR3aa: CASSTSGGIYEQYF

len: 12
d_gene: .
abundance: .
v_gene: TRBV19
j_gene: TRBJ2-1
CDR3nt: TGTGCCAGTAGTACGCGGCGTATCGAGCAGTTCTTC
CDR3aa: CASSTRRIEQFF

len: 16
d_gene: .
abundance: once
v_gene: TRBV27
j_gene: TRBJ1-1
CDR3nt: TGTGCCAGCAGTCATGGGTTCGGGGTGGGGTACACTGAAGCTTTCTTT
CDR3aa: CASSHGFGVGYTEAFF

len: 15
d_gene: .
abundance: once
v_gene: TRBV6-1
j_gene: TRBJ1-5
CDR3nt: TGTGCCAGCAGTGAAGGATGGGGGGACAATCAGCCCCAGCATTTT
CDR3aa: CASSEGWGDNQPQHF

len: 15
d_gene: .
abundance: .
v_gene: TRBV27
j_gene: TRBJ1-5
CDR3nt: TGTGCCAGCAGTTGGGCGGGCCGGGCCAATCAGCCCCAGCATTTT
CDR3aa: CASSWAGRANQPQHF

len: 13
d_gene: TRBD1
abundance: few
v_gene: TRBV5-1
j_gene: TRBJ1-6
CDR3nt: TGCGCCAGCAGCTCGGGACAGGCTAAACCCCTCCACTTT
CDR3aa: CASSSGQAKPLHF

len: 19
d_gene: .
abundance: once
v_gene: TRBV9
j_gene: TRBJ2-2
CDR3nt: TGTGCCAGCAGCGTAGCTACAGGGGTCCCGGGACTATTTAGCGGGGAGCTGTTTTTT
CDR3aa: CASSVATGVPGLFSGELFF

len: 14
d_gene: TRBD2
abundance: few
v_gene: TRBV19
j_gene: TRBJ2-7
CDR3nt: TGTGCCAGCGGACACCTAGCGGGACCTTACGAGCAGTACTTC
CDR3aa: CASGHLAGPYEQYF

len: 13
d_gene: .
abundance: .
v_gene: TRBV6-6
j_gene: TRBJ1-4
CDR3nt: TGTGCCAGTACAGGGCCGCCTAATGAAAAACTGTTTTTT
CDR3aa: CASTGPPNEKLFF

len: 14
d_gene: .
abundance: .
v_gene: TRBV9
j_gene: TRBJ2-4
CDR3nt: TGTGCCAGCAGCGTAGCCTTGGGGCTGGGGGATCAGTACTTC
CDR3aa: CASSVALGLGDQYF

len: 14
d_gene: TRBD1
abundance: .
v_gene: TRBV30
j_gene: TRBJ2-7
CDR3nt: TGTGCCTGGGGGAGGGACAGGGGGCGTTACGAGCAGTACTTC
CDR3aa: CAWGRDRGRYEQYF

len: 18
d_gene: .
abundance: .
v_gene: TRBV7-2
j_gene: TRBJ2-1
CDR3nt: TGTGCCAGCAGCTATACGTCATCTTACCTCCAGACGACCAATGAGCAGTTCTTC
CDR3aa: CASSYTSSYLQTTNEQFF

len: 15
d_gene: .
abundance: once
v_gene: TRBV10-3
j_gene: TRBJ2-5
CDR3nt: TGTGCCATCAGACCCGGGCCTCCAACGGGAGAGACCCAGTACTTC
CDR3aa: CAIRPGPPTGETQYF

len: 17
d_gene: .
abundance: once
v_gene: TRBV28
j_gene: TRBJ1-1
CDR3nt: TGTGCCAGCAGTTTTAATTTAGGGGCAGGGCGGTTATTGGAAGCTTTCTTT
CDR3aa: CASSFNLGAGRLLEAFF

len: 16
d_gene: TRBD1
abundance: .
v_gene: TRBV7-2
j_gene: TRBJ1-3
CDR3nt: TGTGCCAGCAGCTCGATGGACAGGCGGGCTGGAAACACCATATATTTT
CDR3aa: CASSSMDRRAGNTIYF

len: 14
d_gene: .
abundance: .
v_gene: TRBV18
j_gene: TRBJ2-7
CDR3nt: TGTGCCAGCTCACCCCAGGGCGGGTCCTACGAGCAGTACTTC
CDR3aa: CASSPQGGSYEQYF

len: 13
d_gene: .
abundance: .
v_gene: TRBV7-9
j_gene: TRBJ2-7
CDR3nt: TGTGCCAGCAGCTTACCGCCCGGGTACGAGCAGTACTTC
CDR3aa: CASSLPPGYEQYF

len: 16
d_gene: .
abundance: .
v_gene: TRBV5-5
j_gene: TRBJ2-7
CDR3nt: TGTGCCAGCAGCTTGGAACCCCGGGCCGGGGGTTACGAGCAGTACTTC
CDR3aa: CASSLEPRAGGYEQYF

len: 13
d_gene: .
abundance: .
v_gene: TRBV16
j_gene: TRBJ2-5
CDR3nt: TGTGCCAGCAGCCAAAGGGCATGGGAGACCCAGTACTTC
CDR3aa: CASSQRAWETQYF

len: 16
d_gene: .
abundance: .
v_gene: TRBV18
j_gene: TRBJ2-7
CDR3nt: TGTGCCAGCTCACCACAACAGAGTAGTAGCTCCTACGAGCAGTACTTC
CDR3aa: CASSPQQSSSSYEQYF

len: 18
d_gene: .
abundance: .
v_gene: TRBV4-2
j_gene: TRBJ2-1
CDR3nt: TGTGCCAGCAGTACCTATCCCGGGACTCCGAGCTCCTACAATGAGCAGTTCTTC
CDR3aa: CASSTYPGTPSSYNEQFF

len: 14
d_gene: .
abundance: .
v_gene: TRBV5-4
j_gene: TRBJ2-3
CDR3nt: TGTGCCAGCAGCTTTAGACAGAGCACAGATACGCAGTATTTT
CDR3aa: CASSFRQSTDTQYF

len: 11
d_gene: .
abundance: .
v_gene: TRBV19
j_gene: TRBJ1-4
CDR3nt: TGTGCCAGTAGTGACCAAGGGACACTGTTTTTT
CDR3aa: CASSDQGTLFF

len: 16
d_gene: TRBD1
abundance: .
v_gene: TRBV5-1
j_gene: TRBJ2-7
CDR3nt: TGCGCCAGCAGCACAGAGACCGGGACAGGGGTGTACGAGCAGTACTTC
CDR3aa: CASSTETGTGVYEQYF

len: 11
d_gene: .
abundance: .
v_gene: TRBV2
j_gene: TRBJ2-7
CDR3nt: TGTGCCAGCAGTGACAGGGACGAGCAGTACTTC
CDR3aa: CASSDRDEQYF

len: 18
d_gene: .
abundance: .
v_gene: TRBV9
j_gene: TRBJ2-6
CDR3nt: TGTGCCAGCAGCGTTGGGGGGACGGCCTACTCTGGGGCCAACGTCCTGACTTTC
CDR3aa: CASSVGGTAYSGANVLTF

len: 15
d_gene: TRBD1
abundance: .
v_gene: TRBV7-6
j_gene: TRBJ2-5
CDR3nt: TGTGCCAGCAGCTACGGGACAGGGGGTGTTGAGACCCAGTACTTC
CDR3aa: CASSYGTGGVETQYF

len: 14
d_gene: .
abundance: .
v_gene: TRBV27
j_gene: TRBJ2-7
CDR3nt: TGTGCCAGCATGGGGACAAAGGGTCGGAACGAGCAGTACTTC
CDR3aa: CASMGTKGRNEQYF

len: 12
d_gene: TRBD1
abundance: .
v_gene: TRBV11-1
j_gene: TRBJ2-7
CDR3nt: TGTGCCACCCCACAGGGGGAGTACGAGCAGTACTTC
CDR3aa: CATPQGEYEQYF

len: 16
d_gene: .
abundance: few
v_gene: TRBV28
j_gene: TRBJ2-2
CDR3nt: TGTGCCAGCAGCCCCACCGGGTCCTGGAACACCGGGGAGCTGTTTTTT
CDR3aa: CASSPTGSWNTGELFF

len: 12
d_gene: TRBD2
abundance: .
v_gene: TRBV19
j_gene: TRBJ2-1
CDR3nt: TGTGCCAGTAGCCTCCGGGGGGGTGAGCAGTTCTTC
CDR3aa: CASSLRGGEQFF

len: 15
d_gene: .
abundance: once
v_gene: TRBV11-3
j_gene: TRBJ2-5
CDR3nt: TGTGCCAGCAGCTTAGCAGGATCTCCCCAAGAGACCCAGTACTTC
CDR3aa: CASSLAGSPQETQYF

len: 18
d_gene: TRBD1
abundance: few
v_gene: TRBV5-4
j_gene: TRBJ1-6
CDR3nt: TGTGCCAGCAGCTTGCCCCACACCGGGACAGGGGGCAGTTCACCCCTCCACTTT
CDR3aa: CASSLPHTGTGGSSPLHF

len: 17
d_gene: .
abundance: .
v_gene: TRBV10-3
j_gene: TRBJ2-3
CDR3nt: TGTGCCATCAGTGAGTCTGCGACAACGGCTGGCACAGATACGCAGTATTTT
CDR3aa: CAISESATTAGTDTQYF

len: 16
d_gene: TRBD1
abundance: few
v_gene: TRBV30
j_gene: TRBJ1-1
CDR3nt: TGTGCCTGGAGTGTAACGGGACAGGGGGCAAGGACTGAAGCTTTCTTT
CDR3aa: CAWSVTGQGARTEAFF

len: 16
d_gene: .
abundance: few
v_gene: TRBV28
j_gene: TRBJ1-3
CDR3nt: TGTGCCAGCAACCCCCTGAGGTCGACTACTGGAAACACCATATATTTT
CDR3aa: CASNPLRSTTGNTIYF

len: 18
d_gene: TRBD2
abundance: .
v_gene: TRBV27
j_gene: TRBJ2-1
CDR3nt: TGTGCCAGCAGTTTATCCCCGGCAGCGGGATTCGCCTACAATGAGCAGTTCTTC
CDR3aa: CASSLSPAAGFAYNEQFF

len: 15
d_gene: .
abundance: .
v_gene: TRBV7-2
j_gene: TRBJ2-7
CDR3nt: TGTGCCAGCAGCTTAGTTCGTCTAGCCGCCCACGAGCAGTACTTC
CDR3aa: CASSLVRLAAHEQYF

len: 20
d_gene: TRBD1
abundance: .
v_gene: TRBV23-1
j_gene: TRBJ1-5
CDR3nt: TGCGCCAGCAGTCACAGACCGGGACAGAGTCCTTATTATAGCAATCAGCCCCAGCATTTT
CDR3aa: CASSHRPGQSPYYSNQPQHF

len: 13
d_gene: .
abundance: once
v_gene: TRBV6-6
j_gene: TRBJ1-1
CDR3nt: TGTGCCAGCAGTTACGGTCGGAACACTGAAGCTTTCTTT
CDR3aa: CASSYGRNTEAFF